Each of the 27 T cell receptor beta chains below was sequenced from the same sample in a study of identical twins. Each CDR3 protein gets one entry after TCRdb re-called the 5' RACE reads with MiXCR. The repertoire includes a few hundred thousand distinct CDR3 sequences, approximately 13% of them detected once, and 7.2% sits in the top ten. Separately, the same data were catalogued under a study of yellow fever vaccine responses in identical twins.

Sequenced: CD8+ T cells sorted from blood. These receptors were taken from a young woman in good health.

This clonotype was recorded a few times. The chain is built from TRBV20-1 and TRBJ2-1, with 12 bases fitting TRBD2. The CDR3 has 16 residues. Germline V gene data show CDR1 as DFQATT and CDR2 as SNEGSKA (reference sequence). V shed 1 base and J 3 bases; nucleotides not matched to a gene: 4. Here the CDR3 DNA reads TGCAGTGCTAGAGCGCTAGCGGGGGGGGACTACAATGAGCAGTTCTTC. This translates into CSARALAGGDYNEQFF.

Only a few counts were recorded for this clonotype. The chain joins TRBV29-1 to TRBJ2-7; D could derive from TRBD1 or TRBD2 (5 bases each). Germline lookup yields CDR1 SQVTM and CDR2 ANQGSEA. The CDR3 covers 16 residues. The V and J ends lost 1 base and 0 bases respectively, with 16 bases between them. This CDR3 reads CSVEGLSGTDSYEQYF. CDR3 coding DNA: TGCAGCGTTGAAGGTCTGTCGGGGACGGACTCCTACGAGCAGTACTTC.

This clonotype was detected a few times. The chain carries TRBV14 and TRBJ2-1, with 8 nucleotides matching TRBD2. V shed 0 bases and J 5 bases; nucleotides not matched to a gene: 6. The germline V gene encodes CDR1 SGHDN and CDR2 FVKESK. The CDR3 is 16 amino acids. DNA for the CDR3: TGTGCCAGCAGCCAAGAGTTCGGGAGGGCCCACAATGAGCAGTTCTTC. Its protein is CASSQEFGRAHNEQFF.

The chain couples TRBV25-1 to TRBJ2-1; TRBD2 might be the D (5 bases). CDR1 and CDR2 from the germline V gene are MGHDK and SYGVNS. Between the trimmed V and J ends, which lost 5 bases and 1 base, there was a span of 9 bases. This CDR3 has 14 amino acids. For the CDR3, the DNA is TGTGCCAGCAGTACTAGTGAATCCTACAATGAGCAGTTCTTC. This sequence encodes CASSTSESYNEQFF.

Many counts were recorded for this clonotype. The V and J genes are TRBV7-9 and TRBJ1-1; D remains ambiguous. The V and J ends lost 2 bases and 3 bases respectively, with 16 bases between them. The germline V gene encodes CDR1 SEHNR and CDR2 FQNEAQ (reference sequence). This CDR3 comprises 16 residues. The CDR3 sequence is CASSLSLRGRDTEAFF. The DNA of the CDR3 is TGTGCCAGCAGCTTAAGCCTGCGGGGTAGAGACACTGAAGCTTTCTTT.

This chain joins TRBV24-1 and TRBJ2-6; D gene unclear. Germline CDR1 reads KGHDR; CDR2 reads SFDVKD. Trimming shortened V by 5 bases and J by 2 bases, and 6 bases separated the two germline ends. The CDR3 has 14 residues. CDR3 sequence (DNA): TGTGCCACCAGTGGCTCCCCTGGGGCCAACGTCCTGACTTTC. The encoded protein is CATSGSPGANVLTF.

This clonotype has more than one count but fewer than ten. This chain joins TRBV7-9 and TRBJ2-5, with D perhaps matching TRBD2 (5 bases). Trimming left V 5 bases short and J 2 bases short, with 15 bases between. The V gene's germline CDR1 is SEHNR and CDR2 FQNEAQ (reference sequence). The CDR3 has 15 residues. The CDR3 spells CASSPSPDWQETQYF. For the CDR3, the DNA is TGTGCCAGCAGCCCTAGCCCCGATTGGCAAGAGACCCAGTACTTC.

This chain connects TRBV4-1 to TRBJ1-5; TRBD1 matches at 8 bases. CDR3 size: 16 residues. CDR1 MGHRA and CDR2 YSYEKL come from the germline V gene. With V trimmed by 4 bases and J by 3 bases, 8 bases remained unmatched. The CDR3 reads CASSPVTGASNQPQHF. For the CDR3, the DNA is TGCGCCAGCAGCCCGGTGACAGGGGCCTCCAATCAGCCCCAGCATTTT.

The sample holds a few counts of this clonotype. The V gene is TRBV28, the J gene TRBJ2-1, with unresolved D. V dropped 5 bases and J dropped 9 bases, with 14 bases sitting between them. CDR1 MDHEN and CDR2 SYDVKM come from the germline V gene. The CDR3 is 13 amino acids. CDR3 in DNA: TGTGCCAGCAGTCCCATCTATGAATTTGAGCAGTTCTTC. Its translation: CASSPIYEFEQFF.

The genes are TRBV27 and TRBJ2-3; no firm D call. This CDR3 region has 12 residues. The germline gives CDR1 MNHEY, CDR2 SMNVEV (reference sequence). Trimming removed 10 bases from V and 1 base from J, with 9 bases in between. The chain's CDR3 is CATFAGTDTQYF. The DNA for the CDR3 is TGTGCCACCTTCGCGGGCACAGATACGCAGTATTTT.

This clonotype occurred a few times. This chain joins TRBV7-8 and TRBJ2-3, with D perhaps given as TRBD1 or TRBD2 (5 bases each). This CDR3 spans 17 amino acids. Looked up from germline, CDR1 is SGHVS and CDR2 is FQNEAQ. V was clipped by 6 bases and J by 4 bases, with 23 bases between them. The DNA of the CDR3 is TGTGCCAGCAGTTCTTCTCCTCCCGGGGCTTCCCCAGATACGCAGTATTTT. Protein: CASSSSPPGASPDTQYF.

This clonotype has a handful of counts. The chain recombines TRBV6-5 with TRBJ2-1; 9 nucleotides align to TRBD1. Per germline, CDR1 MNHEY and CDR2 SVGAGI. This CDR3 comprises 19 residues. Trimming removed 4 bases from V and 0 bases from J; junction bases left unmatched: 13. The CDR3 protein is CASSSLYRGPKTSYNEQFF. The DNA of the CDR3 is TGTGCCAGCAGTTCCCTCTACAGGGGGCCAAAAACCTCCTACAATGAGCAGTTCTTC.

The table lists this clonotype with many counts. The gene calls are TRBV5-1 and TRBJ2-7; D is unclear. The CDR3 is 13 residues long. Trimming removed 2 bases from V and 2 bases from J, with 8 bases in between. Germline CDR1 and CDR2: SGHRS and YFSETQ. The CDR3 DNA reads TGCGCCAGCAGCTTACAGTGGGCCTACGAGCAGTACTTC. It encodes CASSLQWAYEQYF.

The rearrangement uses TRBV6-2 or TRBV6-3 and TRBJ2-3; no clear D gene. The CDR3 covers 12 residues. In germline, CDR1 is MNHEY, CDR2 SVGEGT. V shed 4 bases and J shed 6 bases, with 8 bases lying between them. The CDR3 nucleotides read TGTGCCAGCAGTTCACAAGATGATACGCAGTATTTT. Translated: CASSSQDDTQYF.

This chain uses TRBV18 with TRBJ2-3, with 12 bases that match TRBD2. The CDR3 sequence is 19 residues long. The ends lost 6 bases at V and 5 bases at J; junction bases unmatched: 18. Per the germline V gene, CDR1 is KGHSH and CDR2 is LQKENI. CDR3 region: CASSIIGLAGSREEDTQYF. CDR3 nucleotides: TGTGCCAGCTCCATTATCGGACTAGCGGGGTCGAGAGAAGAAGATACGCAGTATTTT.

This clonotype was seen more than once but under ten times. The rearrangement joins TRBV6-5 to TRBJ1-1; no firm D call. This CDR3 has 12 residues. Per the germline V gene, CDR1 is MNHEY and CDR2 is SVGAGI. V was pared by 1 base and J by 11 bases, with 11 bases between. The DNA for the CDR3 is TGTGCCAGCAGTTACTTCCCAGACTCGGCTTTCTTT. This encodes CASSYFPDSAFF.

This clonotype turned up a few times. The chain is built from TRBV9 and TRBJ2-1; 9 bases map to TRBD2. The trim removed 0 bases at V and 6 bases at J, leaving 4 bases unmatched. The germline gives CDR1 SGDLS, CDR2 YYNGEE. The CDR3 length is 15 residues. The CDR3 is CASSVVREGANEQFF. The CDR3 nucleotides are TGTGCCAGCAGCGTAGTGCGGGAGGGAGCCAATGAGCAGTTCTTC.

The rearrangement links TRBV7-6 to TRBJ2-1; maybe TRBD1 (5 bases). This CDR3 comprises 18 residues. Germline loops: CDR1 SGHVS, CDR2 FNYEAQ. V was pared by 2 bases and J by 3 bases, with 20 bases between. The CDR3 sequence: CASSLPLNELGRYNEQFF. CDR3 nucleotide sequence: TGTGCCAGCAGCTTACCCTTGAATGAACTGGGGCGCTACAATGAGCAGTTCTTC.

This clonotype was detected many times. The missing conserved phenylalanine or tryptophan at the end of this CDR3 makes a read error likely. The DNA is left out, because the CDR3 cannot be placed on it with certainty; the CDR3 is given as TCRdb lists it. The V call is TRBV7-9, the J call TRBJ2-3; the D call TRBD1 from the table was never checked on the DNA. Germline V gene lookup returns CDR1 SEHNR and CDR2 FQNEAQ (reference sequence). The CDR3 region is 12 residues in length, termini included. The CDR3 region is CASSPRGLGPGL.

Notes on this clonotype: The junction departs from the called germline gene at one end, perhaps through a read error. For the CDR3, the DNA is TGTGCCAGCAGCCCCCCGCTTAGCGCGAAGACCGGGGAGCTGTTTTTT. The encoded protein is CASSPPLSAKTGELFF. The rearrangement uses TRBV7-9 and TRBJ2-2; weak D call: TRBD2 (5 bases). Germline lookup yields CDR1 SEHNR and CDR2 FQNEAQ (reference sequence). The CDR3 totals 16 residues.

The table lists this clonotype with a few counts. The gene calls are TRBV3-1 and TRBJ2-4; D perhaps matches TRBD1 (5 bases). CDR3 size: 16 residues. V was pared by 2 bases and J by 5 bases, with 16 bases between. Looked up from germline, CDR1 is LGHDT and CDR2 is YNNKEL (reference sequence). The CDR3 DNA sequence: TGTGCCAGCAGCCAATTTTTAACAGGCGGCGAAAACATTCAGTACTTC. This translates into CASSQFLTGGENIQYF.

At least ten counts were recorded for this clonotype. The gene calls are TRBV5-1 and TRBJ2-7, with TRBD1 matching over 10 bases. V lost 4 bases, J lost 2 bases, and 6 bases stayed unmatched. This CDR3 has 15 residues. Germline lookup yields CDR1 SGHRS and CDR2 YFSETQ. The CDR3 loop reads CASSADRGKPYEQYF. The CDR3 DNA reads TGCGCCAGCAGCGCGGACAGGGGGAAGCCCTACGAGCAGTACTTC.

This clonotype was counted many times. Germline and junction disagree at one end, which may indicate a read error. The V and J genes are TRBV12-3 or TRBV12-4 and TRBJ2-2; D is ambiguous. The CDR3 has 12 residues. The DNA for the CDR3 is TGTGCCAGCAGGTTCGGGTCCGGCGAGCTGTTTTTT. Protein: CASRFGSGELFF.

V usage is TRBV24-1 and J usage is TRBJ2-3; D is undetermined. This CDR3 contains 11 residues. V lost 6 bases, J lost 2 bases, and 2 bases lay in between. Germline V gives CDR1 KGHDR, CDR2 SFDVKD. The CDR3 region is CATSFTDTQYF. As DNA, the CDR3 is TGTGCCACCAGTTTCACAGATACGCAGTATTTT.

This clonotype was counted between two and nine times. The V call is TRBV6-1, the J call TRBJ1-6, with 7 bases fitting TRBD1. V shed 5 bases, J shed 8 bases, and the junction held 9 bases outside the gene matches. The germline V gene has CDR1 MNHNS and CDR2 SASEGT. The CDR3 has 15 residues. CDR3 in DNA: TGTGCCAGCAGTCTCTCAACAGGGGCGGATTCACCCCTCCACTTT. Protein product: CASSLSTGADSPLHF.

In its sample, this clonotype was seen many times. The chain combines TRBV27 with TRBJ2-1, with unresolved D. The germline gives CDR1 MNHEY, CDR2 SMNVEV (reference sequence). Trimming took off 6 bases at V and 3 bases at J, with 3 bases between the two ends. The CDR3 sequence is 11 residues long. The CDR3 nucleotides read TGTGCCAGCAGCGGCTACAATGAGCAGTTCTTC. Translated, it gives CASSGYNEQFF.

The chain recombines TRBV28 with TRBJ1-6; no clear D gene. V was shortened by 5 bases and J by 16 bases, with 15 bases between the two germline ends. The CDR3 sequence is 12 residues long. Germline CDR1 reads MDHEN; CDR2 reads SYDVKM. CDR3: CASSPPRGGLHF. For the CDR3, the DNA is TGTGCCAGCAGTCCACCCCGGGGAGGGCTCCACTTT. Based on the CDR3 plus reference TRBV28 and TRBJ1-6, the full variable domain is DVKVTQSSRYLVKRTGEKVFLECVQDMDHENMFWYRQDPGLGLRLIYFSYDVKMKEKGDIPEGYSVSREKKERFSLILESASTNQTSMYLCASSPPRGGLHFGNGTRLTVT.